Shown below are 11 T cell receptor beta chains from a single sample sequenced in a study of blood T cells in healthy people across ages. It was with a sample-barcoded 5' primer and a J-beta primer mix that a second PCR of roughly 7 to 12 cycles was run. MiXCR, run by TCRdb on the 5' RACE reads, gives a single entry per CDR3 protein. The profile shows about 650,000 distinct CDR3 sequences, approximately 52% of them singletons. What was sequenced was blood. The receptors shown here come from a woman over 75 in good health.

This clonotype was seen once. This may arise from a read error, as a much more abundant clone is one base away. For the CDR3, the DNA is TGTGCCAGCAGCTGGGCCGGAGCTAACTATGGCTACACCTTC. Translated: CASSWAGANYGYTF. The V and J genes are TRBV5-5 and TRBJ1-2; D is ambiguous. Trimming left V 3 bases short and J 0 bases short, with 9 bases between. This CDR3 has 14 amino acids. Germline lookup yields CDR1 SGHKS and CDR2 YYEKEE (reference sequence). Full variable domain (remainder filled in from reference TRBV5-5 and TRBJ1-2): DAGVTQSPTHLIKTRGQQVTLRCSPISGHKSVSWYQQVLGQGPQFIFQYYEKEERGRGNFPDRFSARQFPNYSSELNVNALLLGDSALYLCASSWAGANYGYTFGSGTRLTVV.

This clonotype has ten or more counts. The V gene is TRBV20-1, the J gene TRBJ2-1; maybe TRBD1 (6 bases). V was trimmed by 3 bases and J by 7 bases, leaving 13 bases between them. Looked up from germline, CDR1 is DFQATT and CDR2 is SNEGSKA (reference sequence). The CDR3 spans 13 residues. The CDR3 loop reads CSARGAVGNEQFF. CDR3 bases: TGCAGTGCTAGGGGGGCGGTCGGGAATGAGCAGTTCTTC.

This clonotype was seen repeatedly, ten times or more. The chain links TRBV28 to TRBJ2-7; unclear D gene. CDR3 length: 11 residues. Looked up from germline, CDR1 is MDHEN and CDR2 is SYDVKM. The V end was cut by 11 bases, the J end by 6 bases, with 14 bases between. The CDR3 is CASRKQREQYF. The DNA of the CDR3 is TGTGCCTCCCGGAAGCAGCGCGAGCAGTACTTC.

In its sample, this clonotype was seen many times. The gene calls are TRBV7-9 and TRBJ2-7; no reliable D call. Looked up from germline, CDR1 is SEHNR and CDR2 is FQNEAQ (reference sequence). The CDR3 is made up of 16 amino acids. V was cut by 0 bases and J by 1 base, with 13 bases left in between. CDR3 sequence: CASSLANPRVSYEQYF. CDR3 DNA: TGTGCCAGCAGCTTAGCCAACCCCCGGGTTTCCTACGAGCAGTACTTC. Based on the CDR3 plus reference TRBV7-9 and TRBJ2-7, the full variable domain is DTGVSQNPRHKITKRGQNVTFRCDPISEHNRLYWYRQTLGQGPEFLTYFQNEAQLEKSRLLSDRFSAERPKGSFSTLEIQRTEQGDSAMYLCASSLANPRVSYEQYFGPGTRLTVT.

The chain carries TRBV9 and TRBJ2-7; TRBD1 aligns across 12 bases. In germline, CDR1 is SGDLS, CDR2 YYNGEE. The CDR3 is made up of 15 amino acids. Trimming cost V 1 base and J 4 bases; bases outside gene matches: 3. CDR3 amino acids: CASSVSGQGAYEQYF. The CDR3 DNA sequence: TGTGCCAGCAGCGTATCGGGACAGGGGGCTTACGAGCAGTACTTC. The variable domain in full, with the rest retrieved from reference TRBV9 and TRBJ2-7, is DSGVTQTPKHLITATGQRVTLRCSPRSGDLSVYWYQQSLDQGLQFLIQYYNGEERAKGNILERFSAQQFPDLHSELNLSSLELGDSALYFCASSVSGQGAYEQYFGPGTRLTVT.

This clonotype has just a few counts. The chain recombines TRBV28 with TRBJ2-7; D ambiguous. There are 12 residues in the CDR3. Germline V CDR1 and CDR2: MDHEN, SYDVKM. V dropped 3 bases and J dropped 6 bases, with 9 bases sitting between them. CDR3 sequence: CASSLAQCEQYF. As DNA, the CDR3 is TGTGCCAGCAGTTTGGCGCAGTGCGAGCAGTACTTC.

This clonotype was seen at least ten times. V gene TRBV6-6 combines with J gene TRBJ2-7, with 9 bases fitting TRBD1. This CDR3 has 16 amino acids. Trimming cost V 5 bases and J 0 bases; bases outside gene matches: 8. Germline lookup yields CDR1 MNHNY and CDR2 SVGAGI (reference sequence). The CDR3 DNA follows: TGTGCCAGCAGTCCCGGACAGGGGAAGAGCTCCTACGAGCAGTACTTC. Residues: CASSPGQGKSSYEQYF.

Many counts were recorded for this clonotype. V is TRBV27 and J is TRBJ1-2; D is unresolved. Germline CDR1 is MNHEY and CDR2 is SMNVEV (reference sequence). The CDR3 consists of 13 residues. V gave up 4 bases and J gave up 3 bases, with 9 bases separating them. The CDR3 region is CASSYRRDYGYTF. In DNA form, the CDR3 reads TGTGCCAGCAGTTATCGGCGGGACTATGGCTACACCTTC.

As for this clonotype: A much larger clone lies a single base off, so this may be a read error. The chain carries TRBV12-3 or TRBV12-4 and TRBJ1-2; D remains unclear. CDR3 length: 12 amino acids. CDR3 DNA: TGTGTCAGCAGTTTAGGGCCCTATGGCTACACCTTC. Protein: CVSSLGPYGYTF.

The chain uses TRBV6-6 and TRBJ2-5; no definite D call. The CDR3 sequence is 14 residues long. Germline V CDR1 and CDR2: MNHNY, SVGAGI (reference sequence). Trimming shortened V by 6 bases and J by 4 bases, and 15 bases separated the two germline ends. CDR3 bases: TGTGCCAGCAGCTCAACCGCCTCGTCAGAGACCCAGTACTTC. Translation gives CASSSTASSETQYF.

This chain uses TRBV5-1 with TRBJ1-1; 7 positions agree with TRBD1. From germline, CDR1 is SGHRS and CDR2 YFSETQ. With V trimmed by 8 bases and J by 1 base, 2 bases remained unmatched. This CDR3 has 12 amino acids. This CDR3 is CASGTENTEAFF. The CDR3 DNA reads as TGCGCCAGTGGGACAGAGAACACTGAAGCTTTCTTT.